The 20 T cell receptor beta chains below were found in one sample sequenced in a study of cytomegalovirus exposure and HLA in healthy donors (dated by TCRdb to about 2017). The library was generated by the immunoSEQ multiplex PCR assay. TCRdb took over this immuneACCESS table, retaining in-frame rearrangements with V and J assigned. Such tables are incomplete; in checked studies, under half of the missing clones stem from an unresolved V gene, and the remainder is unexplained. Here the sample has 200,000 to 250,000 clones; approximately 87% occur a single time. The ten largest clones represent 4.5% to 6% of the sample. Sequenced sample: PBMCs. All receptors come from a woman between 18 and 30 years old in good health and CMV-seronegative.

The V gene is TRBV9, the J gene TRBJ2-7, with 10 nucleotides matching TRBD1. The CDR3 loop spans 15 amino acids. Germline V gives CDR1 SGDLS, CDR2 YYNGEE. With V trimmed by 0 bases and J by 3 bases, 3 bases remained unmatched. CDR3 nucleotides: TGTGCCAGCAGCGTAGGACAGGGGGCCAACTACGAGCAGTACTTC. This encodes CASSVGQGANYEQYF.

As to this clone: Sequence at one end of the junction differs from germline and may be a read error. The chain carries TRBV7-7 and TRBJ2-2; D is unclear. The CDR3 extends over 16 amino acids. Germline CDR1 reads SSHAT; CDR2 reads FNYEAQ (reference sequence). Here the CDR3 DNA reads TGTGCTAGCAGCCTTACCATGGGGTCGGACACCGGGGAGCTGTTTTTT. Encoded protein: CASSLTMGSDTGELFF.

The rearrangement uses TRBV5-6 and TRBJ2-7, with D possibly being TRBD2 (5 bases). Between the trimmed V and J ends, which lost 0 bases and 3 bases, there was a span of 10 bases. CDR1 SGHDT and CDR2 YYEEEE come from the germline V gene. The CDR3 extends over 14 amino acids. The CDR3, as DNA: TGTGCCAGCAGCTTGGCGGGGTACGGCTACGAGCAGTACTTC. This codes for CASSLAGYGYEQYF.

The chain recombines TRBV5-1 with TRBJ2-1, with TRBD1 matching over 8 bases. CDR1 is SGHRS and CDR2 is YFSETQ in the germline V gene. There are 14 residues in the CDR3. The V and J ends lost 4 bases and 9 bases, in that order; junction bases with no gene match: 9. Written as DNA, the CDR3 is TGCGCCAGCAGCGCCGGGACAGGAGGCGGTGAGCAGTTCTTC. Protein product: CASSAGTGGGEQFF.

This clone was seen once. V usage is TRBV9 and J usage is TRBJ2-1, with no clear D. V lost 0 bases and J 7 bases, leaving 11 bases between the germline ends. The CDR3 covers 14 residues. Germline V gives CDR1 SGDLS, CDR2 YYNGEE. The CDR3, as DNA: TGTGCCAGCAGCGTAGAAGGAGTCGCGAATGAGCAGTTCTTC. Translation: CASSVEGVANEQFF.

The chain employs TRBV30 and TRBJ1-2, with D perhaps matching TRBD1 (6 bases). The CDR3 length is 13 residues. The V end was cut by 4 bases, the J end by 4 bases, with 13 bases between. CDR1 is GTSNPN, CDR2 SVGIG, per germline (reference sequence). CDR3 protein: CAWTRGQLYGYTF. The CDR3 DNA is TGTGCCTGGACCCGGGGGCAGCTCTATGGCTACACCTTC.

V and J are TRBV4-1 and TRBJ2-5; 7 nucleotides align to TRBD1. Germline CDR1 MGHRA, CDR2 YSYEKL. The CDR3 spans 16 residues. J gave up 6 bases and V 0 bases, and 10 bases lay outside the gene matches. CDR3 sequence: CASSQDPSRGIQTQYF. In nucleotides, the CDR3 is TGCGCCAGCAGCCAAGATCCCTCCAGGGGGATACAGACCCAGTACTTC.

This clone appeared a few times. The chain links TRBV27 to TRBJ2-2; 8 bases map to TRBD2. The trim removed 3 bases at V and 6 bases at J, leaving 3 bases unmatched. Germline V gene sequence: CDR1 MNHEY, CDR2 SMNVEV (reference sequence). The CDR3 contains 14 residues. The CDR3 reads CASSFREGAGELFF. CDR3 DNA sequence: TGTGCCAGCAGTTTTCGGGAGGGGGCCGGGGAGCTGTTTTTT.

The rearrangement uses TRBV7-9 and TRBJ2-7, with 8 bases fitting TRBD1. Trimming removed 3 bases from V and 3 bases from J; junction bases left unmatched: 4. CDR1 is SEHNR and CDR2 is FQNEAQ in the germline V gene (reference sequence). The CDR3 is 14 amino acids. The CDR3 here is CASSFRDRIYEQYF. The CDR3 DNA follows: TGTGCCAGCAGCTTCCGGGACAGGATCTACGAGCAGTACTTC.

The V and J genes are TRBV2 and TRBJ1-5; no firm D call. In germline, CDR1 is SNHLY, CDR2 FYNNEI. The CDR3 sequence is 12 residues long. V lost 5 bases and J 7 bases, leaving 9 bases between the germline ends. CDR3 amino acids: CASSSFGQPQHF. CDR3 DNA sequence: TGTGCCAGCAGTTCATTTGGGCAGCCCCAGCATTTT. Full variable domain (remainder filled in from reference TRBV2 and TRBJ1-5): EPEVTQTPSHQVTQMGQEVILRCVPISNHLYFYWYRQILGQKVEFLVSFYNNEISEKSEIFDDQFSVERPDGSNFTLKIRSTKLEDSAMYFCASSSFGQPQHFGDGTRLSIL.

The rearrangement links TRBV6-6 to TRBJ2-1; 10 bases agree with TRBD2. There are 15 residues in the CDR3. J lost 4 bases, V lost 7 bases, and 7 bases had no gene match. The germline V gene has CDR1 MNHNY and CDR2 SVGAGI (reference sequence). The CDR3 loop is CASTPTSGPYNEQFF. The CDR3 nucleotides are TGTGCCAGCACTCCGACTAGCGGGCCATACAATGAGCAGTTCTTC.

This clone was recorded at least ten times. The chain has TRBV2 and TRBJ1-1; unclear D gene. The germline gives CDR1 SNHLY, CDR2 FYNNEI. The CDR3 is 9 residues long. Trimming shortened V by 7 bases and J by 7 bases, and 4 bases separated the two germline ends. The DNA of the CDR3 is TGTGCCAGCACCCTTGAAGCTTTCTTT. Residues: CASTLEAFF.

The chain employs TRBV30 and TRBJ1-5; TRBD1 matches at 7 bases. The CDR3 runs to 18 residues. The V and J ends lost 1 base and 2 bases, in that order; junction bases with no gene match: 14. CDR1 GTSNPN and CDR2 SVGIG come from the germline V gene (reference sequence). CDR3 amino acids: CAWSGRGIDRAGNQPQHF. The CDR3 DNA is TGTGCCTGGAGTGGGAGGGGGATAGACAGGGCCGGCAATCAGCCCCAGCATTTT.

This clone has only a few counts. The J gene is TRBJ2-7, the V gene TRBV6-5; 7 nucleotides line up with TRBD1. Germline assignment: CDR1 MNHEY and CDR2 SVGAGI. The CDR3 has 15 amino acids. Trimming took 6 bases from V and 0 from J; bases not matched to a gene: 8. The chain's CDR3 is CASRSGQISSYEQYF. In DNA, the CDR3 is TGTGCCAGCAGATCGGGACAGATTAGCTCCTACGAGCAGTACTTC.

The table lists this clone with a count of one. The chain carries TRBV28 and TRBJ2-3; possibly TRBD2 for D (7 bases). This CDR3 contains 16 residues. The germline gives CDR1 MDHEN, CDR2 SYDVKM. V was trimmed by 7 bases and J by 2 bases, leaving 19 bases between them. The CDR3 sequence: CASTLGRGAPTDTQYF. CDR3 in DNA: TGTGCCAGCACCCTTGGACGGGGGGCGCCCACAGATACGCAGTATTTT.

V usage is TRBV13 and J usage is TRBJ2-5; 11 positions agree with TRBD2. V shed 3 bases and J 2 bases; nucleotides not matched to a gene: 5. This CDR3 region has 16 residues. Germline V gene lookup returns CDR1 PRHDT and CDR2 FYEKMQ (reference sequence). The CDR3 bases are TGTGCCAGCAGCTTTAGCGGGAGGGGAGGGCAAGAGACCCAGTACTTC. Residues: CASSFSGRGGQETQYF.

The chain links TRBV5-1 to TRBJ1-2; D is unclear. Germline V gene data show CDR1 as SGHRS and CDR2 as YFSETQ. V lost 2 bases, J lost 6 bases, and 5 bases lay in between. The CDR3 runs 11 residues. CDR3 nucleotide sequence: TGCGCCAGCAGCTTCGGGGATGGCTACACCTTC. It codes for CASSFGDGYTF.

The chain is built from TRBV6-5 and TRBJ1-1; D perhaps matches TRBD1 (6 bases). The CDR3 length is 11 residues. Germline assignment: CDR1 MNHEY and CDR2 SVGAGI. Trimming took 6 bases from V and 8 from J, leaving 10 bases between them. The CDR3 here is CASRGQGEAFF. The CDR3 region has the DNA TGTGCCAGCAGGGGACAAGGCGAAGCTTTCTTT.

The chain is built from TRBV2 and TRBJ1-2, with D perhaps TRBD1 (5 bases). The V end was cut by 7 bases, the J end by 2 bases, with 11 bases between. The CDR3 spans 13 residues. Germline V gene lookup returns CDR1 SNHLY and CDR2 FYNNEI. The CDR3 region has the DNA TGTGCCAGCACCGAAAGACAGAACTATGGCTACACCTTC. The encoded protein is CASTERQNYGYTF. The complete variable domain, with remaining parts taken from reference TRBV2 and TRBJ1-2, reads EPEVTQTPSHQVTQMGQEVILRCVPISNHLYFYWYRQILGQKVEFLVSFYNNEISEKSEIFDDQFSVERPDGSNFTLKIRSTKLEDSAMYFCASTERQNYGYTFGSGTRLTVV.

The chain employs TRBV18 and TRBJ2-5, with no clear D. Germline V CDR1 and CDR2: KGHSH, LQKENI. Trimming left V 0 bases short and J 14 bases short, with 13 bases between. The CDR3 totals 12 residues. In nucleotides, the CDR3 is TGTGCCAGCTCACCACCGGGAAACCCTCGATACTTC. Protein product: CASSPPGNPRYF.